Below, 9 T cell receptor beta chains from the same sample are listed, as sequenced in a study of control samples from healthy donors and cancer patients. The protocol was immunoSEQ multiplex PCR, while the TCRdb copy is restricted to in-frame clones and leaves out a portion. There are 100,000 to 150,000 clones in the sample; over 75% occur only once, and around 9.4% lies in the top ten. Sequenced material: blood. The receptors originated from a man aged 35-49 years in good health.

The chain couples TRBV3-1 (or the pseudogene TRBV3-2) to TRBJ1-1; possible D gene TRBD1, 5 bases. CDR1 and CDR2 from the germline V gene are LGHDT and YNNKEL (reference sequence). The CDR3 spans 16 residues. V lost 4 bases to trimming and J lost 1 base, with 16 bases between them. The CDR3 spells CASSPLIRGTNTEAFF. DNA for the CDR3: TGTGCCAGCAGCCCCTTGATCCGTGGGACGAACACTGAAGCTTTCTTT.

The chain uses TRBV5-1 and TRBJ1-3; a possible D gene is TRBD1 (5 bases). The germline V and J ends were trimmed by 0 bases and 3 bases, with 10 bases remaining between them. CDR3 length equals 15 residues. Germline V gene lookup returns CDR1 SGHRS and CDR2 YFSETQ. The chain's CDR3 is CASSLVGGGGNTIYF. CDR3 coding DNA: TGCGCCAGCAGCTTGGTCGGGGGAGGTGGAAACACCATATATTTT.

The chain links TRBV27 to TRBJ1-4; TRBD1 agrees at 7 bases. Germline CDR1 and CDR2: MNHEY and SMNVEV (reference sequence). V trimming: 7 bases; J trimming: 10 bases; junction bases outside the gene matches: 6. CDR3 length: 12 residues. CDR3 sequence (DNA): TGTGCCAGCATGGACAGGCGTGGAAAACTGTTTTTT. Translation gives CASMDRRGKLFF. Variable domain in full (rest from reference TRBV27 and TRBJ1-4): EAQVTQNPRYLITVTGKKLTVTCSQNMNHEYMSWYRQDPGLGLRQIYYSMNVEVTDKGDVPEGYKVSRKEKRNFPLILESPSPNQTSLYFCASMDRRGKLFFGSGTQLSVL.

The chain links TRBV7-9 to TRBJ2-5, with 13 bases that match TRBD2. V trimming: 5 bases; J trimming: 5 bases; junction bases outside the gene matches: 11. From germline, CDR1 is SEHNR and CDR2 FQNEAQ (reference sequence). The CDR3 runs to 17 residues. The CDR3 is CASSPRLAGGLWETQYF. The CDR3 coding sequence is TGTGCCAGCAGCCCAAGACTAGCGGGGGGCCTATGGGAGACCCAGTACTTC.

The sample holds a few counts of this clone. The rearrangement uses TRBV7-9 and TRBJ2-7; D is possibly TRBD1 (7 bases). With 5 bases removed from V and 2 bases from J, the gap between germline ends came to 16 bases. The CDR3 length is 15 residues. Per the germline V gene, CDR1 is SEHNR and CDR2 is FQNEAQ (reference sequence). In DNA, the CDR3 is TGTGCCAGCAGCGGATCACAGGGGAGGCCCTACGAGCAGTACTTC. It is translated as CASSGSQGRPYEQYF.

The CDR3 spells CASSPTTGAGEEKLFF. The DNA of the CDR3 is TGTGCCAGCTCACCGACCACGGGGGCCGGGGAGGAAAAACTGTTTTTT. The gene calls are TRBV18 and TRBJ1-4; TRBD1 is a possible D gene (6 bases). The V gene lost 3 bases and the J gene lost 8 bases, with 19 bases spanning the gap. This CDR3 spans 16 amino acids. Germline V gives CDR1 KGHSH, CDR2 LQKENI.

V is TRBV2 and J is TRBJ1-4; D may be TRBD1 (6 bases). The germline V gene encodes CDR1 SNHLY and CDR2 FYNNEI. V was shortened by 3 bases and J by 5 bases, with 10 bases between the two germline ends. The CDR3 contains 14 residues. CDR3 bases: TGTGCCAGCAGTGAGAACAGGGAGAATGAAAAACTGTTTTTT. Protein sequence: CASSENRENEKLFF. The full variable domain, rest sourced from reference TRBV2 and TRBJ1-4, is EPEVTQTPSHQVTQMGQEVILRCVPISNHLYFYWYRQILGQKVEFLVSFYNNEISEKSEIFDDQFSVERPDGSNFTLKIRSTKLEDSAMYFCASSENRENEKLFFGSGTQLSVL.

The chain employs TRBV10-2 and TRBJ2-1; tentative D call: TRBD1 (6 bases). V lost 3 bases, J lost 1 base, and 7 bases lay in between. The CDR3 has 14 residues. Germline V gene sequence: CDR1 WSHSY, CDR2 SAAADI. The CDR3 loop is CASSEQGSYNEQFF. DNA of the CDR3: TGCGCCAGCAGTGAACAGGGTTCCTACAATGAGCAGTTCTTC.

The chain links TRBV4-1 to TRBJ1-2; the D is unclear. Germline-derived CDR1 and CDR2 are MGHRA and YSYEKL. V shed 5 bases and J shed 7 bases, with 17 bases lying between them. There are 14 residues in the CDR3. CDR3 loop: CASSNPDGLGGYTF. The CDR3 DNA reads TGCGCCAGCAGCAACCCCGACGGCCTCGGTGGCTACACCTTC.